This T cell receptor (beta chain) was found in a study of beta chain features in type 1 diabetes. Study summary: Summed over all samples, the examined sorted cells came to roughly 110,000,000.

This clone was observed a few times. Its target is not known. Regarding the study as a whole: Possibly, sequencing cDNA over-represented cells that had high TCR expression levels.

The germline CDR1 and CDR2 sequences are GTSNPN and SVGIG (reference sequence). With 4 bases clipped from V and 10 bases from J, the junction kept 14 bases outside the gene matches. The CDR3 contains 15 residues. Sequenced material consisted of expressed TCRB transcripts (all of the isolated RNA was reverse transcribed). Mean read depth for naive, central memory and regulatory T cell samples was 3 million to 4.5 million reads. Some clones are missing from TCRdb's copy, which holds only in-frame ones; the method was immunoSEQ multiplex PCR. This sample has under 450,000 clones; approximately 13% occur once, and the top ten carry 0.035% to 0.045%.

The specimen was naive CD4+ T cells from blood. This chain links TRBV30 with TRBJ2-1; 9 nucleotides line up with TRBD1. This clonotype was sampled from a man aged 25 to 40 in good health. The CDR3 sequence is CAWNSLGQGGVEQFF. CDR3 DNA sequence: TGTGCCTGGAACTCCCTGGGACAGGGTGGTGTGGAGCAGTTCTTC.